This entry lists 22 T cell receptor beta chains sequenced from one sample in a study of T cells in Graves' hyperthyroidism and ophthalmopathy. Amplified TCR beta CDR3 regions derived from RNA transcripts. The HTBI primer set drove a first-round RT-PCR of the TCR CDR3. TCRdb passed the multiplex PCR reads through MiXCR, listing each CDR3 protein once. The table lists under 750,000 distinct CDR3 sequences, about 17% of them singletons. The specimen was blood. The receptors here all came from a woman aged 45-65 years with Graves' hyperthyroidism that later progressed to Graves' ophthalmopathy.

This clonotype was recorded at least ten times. Here the CDR3 reads CASSVGDGELFF. The DNA of the CDR3 is TGTGCCAGCAGCGTCGGCGACGGGGAGCTGTTTTTT. V gene TRBV9 combines with J gene TRBJ2-2; D is uncertain. V dropped 2 bases and J dropped 7 bases, with 6 bases sitting between them. The CDR3 length is 12 residues. Germline assignment: CDR1 SGDLS and CDR2 YYNGEE.

This clonotype was detected many times. The J gene is TRBJ1-1, the V gene TRBV10-3; tentative D call: TRBD1 (5 bases). The CDR3 totals 15 residues. Trimming removed 0 bases at V and 1 base at J, with 9 bases between. In germline, CDR1 is ENHRY, CDR2 SYGVKD. CDR3 protein: CAISESSGGNTEAFF. The CDR3 coding sequence is TGTGCCATCAGTGAGTCGTCGGGGGGGAACACTGAAGCTTTCTTT.

This clonotype was counted ten times or more. The rearrangement uses TRBV2 and TRBJ2-3; weak D call: TRBD1 (5 bases). Germline loops: CDR1 SNHLY, CDR2 FYNNEI. There are 15 residues in the CDR3. Trimming removed 6 bases at V and 0 bases at J, with 13 bases between. In DNA, the CDR3 is TGTGCCAGCAGGAACCACAGGAAGAGCACAGATACGCAGTATTTT. This translates into CASRNHRKSTDTQYF.

In its sample, this clonotype was seen many times. The chain is built from TRBV11-2 and TRBJ1-1; TRBD1 matches 8 bases. CDR1 and CDR2 from the germline V gene are SGHAT and FQNNGV. CDR3 length equals 17 residues. The J segment lost 1 base and the V segment lost 4 bases, leaving 11 bases of the junction unmatched. CDR3 region: CASSWDRLNSGNTEAFF. As DNA, the CDR3 is TGTGCCAGCAGCTGGGACAGGTTAAATTCAGGGAACACTGAAGCTTTCTTT. Looking up the rest from reference TRBV11-2 and TRBJ1-1 gives the full variable domain: EAGVAQSPRYKIIEKRQSVAFWCNPISGHATLYWYQQILGQGPKLLIQFQNNGVVDDSQLPKDRFSAERLKGVDSTLKIQPAKLEDSAVYLCASSWDRLNSGNTEAFFGQGTRLTVV.

In this sample, this clonotype turned up many times. The V call is TRBV5-1, the J call TRBJ2-3, with D hard to call. Trimming pared 3 bases from V and 2 bases from J, leaving 4 bases between. The CDR3 is made up of 12 amino acids. Germline loops: CDR1 SGHRS, CDR2 YFSETQ. The CDR3 loop reads CASSYYTDTQYF. CDR3 in DNA: TGCGCCAGCAGCTATTACACAGATACGCAGTATTTT.

V is TRBV10-1 and J is TRBJ2-3, with D unresolved. V was cut by 6 bases and J by 4 bases, with 11 bases left in between. In germline, CDR1 is WNHNN, CDR2 SYGVQD (reference sequence). The CDR3 is 13 amino acids. DNA for the CDR3: TGCGCCAGCAGCGAAGGGTCCCCAGATACGCAGTATTTT. It encodes CASSEGSPDTQYF.

This clonotype was observed at least ten times. The genes are TRBV6-1 and TRBJ2-5; no reliable D call. Trimming shortened V by 2 bases and J by 0 bases, and 7 bases separated the two germline ends. The germline CDR1 and CDR2 sequences are MNHNS and SASEGT. CDR3 length: 14 residues. CDR3 in amino acids: CASSETINQETQYF. CDR3 in DNA: TGTGCCAGCAGTGAAACTATAAACCAAGAGACCCAGTACTTC.

The rearrangement joins TRBV7-6 to TRBJ2-7; TRBD1 agrees at 8 bases. V shed 8 bases, J shed 5 bases, and the junction held 8 bases outside the gene matches. The CDR3 contains 13 residues. Germline assignment: CDR1 SGHVS and CDR2 FNYEAQ. The CDR3 here is CASGGQGVHEQYF. In DNA form, the CDR3 reads TGTGCCAGCGGCGGACAGGGAGTGCACGAGCAGTACTTC.

Ten or more counts support this clonotype. V and J are TRBV2 and TRBJ2-3; no definite D call. The CDR3 consists of 16 residues. Germline V gene sequence: CDR1 SNHLY, CDR2 FYNNEI. Trimming shortened V by 2 bases and J by 1 base, and 13 bases separated the two germline ends. CDR3 in DNA: TGTGCCAGCAGTGAAATGCTGGGCTTGGGCACAGATACGCAGTATTTT. Translated: CASSEMLGLGTDTQYF.

This clonotype was seen at least ten times. The J gene is TRBJ1-6, the V gene TRBV6-5; a weak D match, TRBD1 (6 bases). CDR3 size: 15 residues. V was clipped by 2 bases and J by 7 bases, with 12 bases between them. Germline CDR1 reads MNHEY; CDR2 reads SVGAGI. The CDR3 here is CASSYVGQGNSPLHF. CDR3 in DNA: TGTGCCAGCAGTTACGTCGGGCAGGGGAATTCACCCCTCCACTTT.

This clonotype has more than one count but fewer than ten. One end of the junction is discordant with germline, which a read error may explain. The chain is built from TRBV27 and TRBJ2-1; 7 bases are a match to TRBD2. CDR1 and CDR2 from the germline V gene are MNHEY and SMNVEV (reference sequence). The CDR3 sequence is 14 residues long. CDR3 amino acids: CVSSSGLVDVEQFF. The DNA of the CDR3 is TGTGTCAGCAGTTCTGGACTAGTCGATGTTGAGCAGTTCTTC.

This clonotype was observed a handful of times. V and J are TRBV7-9 and TRBJ2-3; D could derive from TRBD1 or TRBD2 (5 bases each). V lost 0 bases, J lost 4 bases, and 14 bases lay in between. The CDR3 loop spans 16 amino acids. The germline gives CDR1 SEHNR, CDR2 FQNEAQ (reference sequence). CDR3 nucleotides: TGTGCCAGCAGCTTAGCCTCAGCGGTGGGGGCAGATACGCAGTATTTT. Protein: CASSLASAVGADTQYF. The full variable domain, rest sourced from reference TRBV7-9 and TRBJ2-3, is DTGVSQNPRHKITKRGQNVTFRCDPISEHNRLYWYRQTLGQGPEFLTYFQNEAQLEKSRLLSDRFSAERPKGSFSTLEIQRTEQGDSAMYLCASSLASAVGADTQYFGPGTRLTVL.

This clonotype was recorded a few times. The rearrangement joins TRBV14 to TRBJ2-1, with 8 bases lining up with TRBD1. V lost 1 base to trimming and J lost 8 bases; unmatched junction nucleotides: 10. This CDR3 region has 16 residues. The germline V gene has CDR1 SGHDN and CDR2 FVKESK. For the CDR3, the DNA is TGTGCCAGCAGCCAAGTCGCTTGGACAGGGATACATGAGCAGTTCTTC. Translation gives CASSQVAWTGIHEQFF.

The genes are TRBV5-1 and TRBJ1-1, with 7 bases lining up with TRBD1. The ends lost 3 bases at V and 0 bases at J; junction bases unmatched: 8. Germline assignment: CDR1 SGHRS and CDR2 YFSETQ. This CDR3 has 16 amino acids. The CDR3 region has the DNA TGCGCCAGCAGCTCCCCGGCGGGACAGATGAACACTGAAGCTTTCTTT. Protein product: CASSSPAGQMNTEAFF.

This clonotype came up many times. This rearrangement joins TRBV11-2 to TRBJ2-1, with no clear D. V was shortened by 3 bases and J by 0 bases, with 9 bases between the two germline ends. The CDR3 is 15 amino acids. In germline, CDR1 is SGHAT, CDR2 FQNNGV. In nucleotides, the CDR3 is TGTGCCAGCAGCTTGCAGCAGAGCTCCTACAATGAGCAGTTCTTC. Protein product: CASSLQQSSYNEQFF. The full variable domain, with the rest looked up from reference TRBV11-2 and TRBJ2-1, is EAGVAQSPRYKIIEKRQSVAFWCNPISGHATLYWYQQILGQGPKLLIQFQNNGVVDDSQLPKDRFSAERLKGVDSTLKIQPAKLEDSAVYLCASSLQQSSYNEQFFGPGTRLTVL.

The sample holds a few counts of this clonotype. V is TRBV12-3 or TRBV12-4 and J is TRBJ1-2; tentatively, D is TRBD1 (6 bases). Trimming left V 7 bases short and J 6 bases short, with 18 bases between. The CDR3 totals 14 residues. The CDR3: CASKRGQGWHGYTF. CDR3 coding DNA: TGTGCCAGCAAGCGGGGGCAGGGTTGGCATGGCTACACCTTC.

The genes are TRBV27 and TRBJ2-3; D is possibly TRBD1 (7 bases). Per germline, CDR1 MNHEY and CDR2 SMNVEV (reference sequence). This CDR3 is built from 15 residues. The V gene lost 6 bases and the J gene lost 4 bases, with 17 bases spanning the gap. The CDR3 protein is CASSHPTGRPDTQYF. CDR3 DNA: TGTGCCAGCAGCCACCCGACAGGGAGGCCAGATACGCAGTATTTT.

This clonotype turned up a few times. A much larger clone differs by one base, so this may be a read error. The rearrangement joins TRBV12-3 or TRBV12-4 to TRBJ2-5; D is possibly TRBD2 (6 bases). CDR3 size: 13 residues. V dropped 3 bases and J dropped 7 bases, with 12 bases sitting between them. The CDR3 region is CASSLHEGGTQYF. The CDR3 coding sequence is TGTGCCAGCAGTTTGCACGAGGGAGGGACCCAGTACTTC.

The J gene is TRBJ1-4, the V gene TRBV7-8; 7 bases agree with TRBD1. J gave up 5 bases and V 4 bases, and 7 bases lay outside the gene matches. The CDR3 loop spans 15 amino acids. Germline loops: CDR1 SGHVS, CDR2 FQNEAQ. The CDR3 sequence: CASSWTGQPNEKLFF. The CDR3 bases are TGTGCCAGCAGCTGGACGGGACAGCCGAATGAAAAACTGTTTTTT.

This clonotype was counted only a few times. The V call is TRBV6-2 or TRBV6-3, the J call TRBJ2-3, with D maybe TRBD2 (6 bases). V lost 5 bases, J lost 4 bases, and 13 bases lay in between. Germline V gene lookup returns CDR1 MNHEY and CDR2 SVGEGT. There are 14 residues in the CDR3. The DNA of the CDR3 is TGTGCCAGCAGTAATACTTGGAGGGCAGATACGCAGTATTTT. Amino acid sequence: CASSNTWRADTQYF.

This clonotype was seen ten or more times. CDR3 bases: TGTGCCAGCAGTAGCCGGGGAGGGGCGATGGGCACTGAAGCTTTCTTT. It translates to CASSSRGGAMGTEAFF. The chain combines TRBV27 with TRBJ1-1; possible D gene TRBD1, 5 bases. The CDR3 extends over 16 amino acids. The V end was cut by 5 bases, the J end by 4 bases, with 20 bases between. CDR1 is MNHEY, CDR2 SMNVEV, per germline (reference sequence).

This clonotype showed up many times. This chain connects TRBV3-1 to TRBJ1-6, with D possibly TRBD1 on 5 matching bases. V lost 2 bases to trimming and J lost 8 bases, with 10 bases between them. Germline CDR1 LGHDT, CDR2 YNNKEL (reference sequence). The CDR3 extends over 14 amino acids. The CDR3 DNA sequence: TGTGCCAGCAGCCAATACAGGTTTGATTCACCCCTCCACTTT. Amino acids: CASSQYRFDSPLHF.